This section outlines one T cell receptor beta chain sequence together with its context. The antigen is undetermined. This record belongs to a study of Ad26.COV2.S vaccination and SARS-CoV-2 variants. Stated treatment: some 20 received Ad26.COV2.S at low or high dose, single or two shots; about 5 received placebo; per-sample allocation not given. Sample collection was performed on day 63 after the first vaccine or placebo injection. Aged 18-55 years, donor was enrolled in Boston in the early 2020s. Between the trimmed V and J ends, which lost 4 bases and 1 base, there was a span of 7 bases. CDR3 length: 13 residues. Assay used: immunoSEQ multiplex PCR; TCRdb lists only in-frame clones, some missing. The sample lists fewer than 800,000 clones, roughly 90% occurring once. Findings and caveats of the study: Possibly, TCR breadth and depth analyses underestimated total T cell responses. Vaccine recipients surpassed placebo recipients in spike-specific TCR breadth.

The sample in question was peripheral blood, obtained in a trial of Ad26.COV2.S vaccine versus placebo. The chain joins TRBV12-3 or TRBV12-4 to TRBJ2-5; no clear D. The TCR comes from a person aged 18-65 years who received the Ad26.COV2.S COVID-19 vaccine or a placebo. In DNA form, the CDR3 reads TGTGCCAGCAGTTCGAGACCCCAAGAGACCCAGTACTTC. Translated: CASSSRPQETQYF.